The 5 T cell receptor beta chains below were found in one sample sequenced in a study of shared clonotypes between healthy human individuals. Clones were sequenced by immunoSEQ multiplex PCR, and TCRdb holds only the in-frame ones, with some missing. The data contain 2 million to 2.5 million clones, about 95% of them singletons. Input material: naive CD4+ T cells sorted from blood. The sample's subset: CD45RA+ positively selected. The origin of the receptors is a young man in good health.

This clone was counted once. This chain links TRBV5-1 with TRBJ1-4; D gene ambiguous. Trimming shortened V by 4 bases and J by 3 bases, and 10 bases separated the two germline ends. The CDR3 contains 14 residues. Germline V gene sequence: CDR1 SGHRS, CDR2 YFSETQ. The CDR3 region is CASSPTRSNEKLFF. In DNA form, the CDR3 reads TGCGCCAGCAGCCCAACCAGGTCTAATGAAAAACTGTTTTTT.

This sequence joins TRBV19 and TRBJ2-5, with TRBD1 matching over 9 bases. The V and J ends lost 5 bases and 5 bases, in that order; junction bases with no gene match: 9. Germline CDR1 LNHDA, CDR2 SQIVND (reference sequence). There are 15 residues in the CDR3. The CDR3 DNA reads TGTGCCAGTAGTCTCGGGACAGGGAGAGTGGAGACCCAGTACTTC. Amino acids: CASSLGTGRVETQYF.

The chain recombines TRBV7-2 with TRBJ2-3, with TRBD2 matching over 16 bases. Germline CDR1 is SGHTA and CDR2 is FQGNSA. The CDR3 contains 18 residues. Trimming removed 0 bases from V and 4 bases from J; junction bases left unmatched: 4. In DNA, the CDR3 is TGTGCCAGCAGCTTAGCTAGGGGACTAGCGGGAGGGGCAGATACGCAGTATTTT. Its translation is CASSLARGLAGGADTQYF.

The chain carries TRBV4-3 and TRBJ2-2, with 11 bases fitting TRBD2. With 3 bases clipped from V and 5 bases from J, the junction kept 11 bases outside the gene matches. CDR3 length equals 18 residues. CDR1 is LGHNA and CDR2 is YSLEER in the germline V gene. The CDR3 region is CASSHRTSGPRKTGELFF. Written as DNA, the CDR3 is TGCGCCAGCAGCCACCGGACTAGCGGGCCACGGAAAACCGGGGAGCTGTTTTTT.

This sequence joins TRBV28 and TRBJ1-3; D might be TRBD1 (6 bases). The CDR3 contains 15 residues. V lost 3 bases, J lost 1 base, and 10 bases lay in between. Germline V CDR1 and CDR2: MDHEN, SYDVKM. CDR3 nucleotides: TGTGCCAGCAGTTTCGCAGGGGTGTCTGGAAACACCATATATTTT. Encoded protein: CASSFAGVSGNTIYF.